The rows below give T cell receptor beta chains drawn from one sample of a study of metastatic and nonmetastatic thyroid tumors. TCRdb recomputed clones from the PCR reads via MiXCR. The sample contains nearly 25,000 clones, roughly an eighth of which appear only once. Sequenced sample: blood. Receptors originate from a female donor with papillary thyroid cancer or a benign thyroid nodule (not recorded which). Some clones in this sample may be carry-over from other donors' samples. Both conserved end residues are part of each CDR3.

J | V | CDR3
TRBJ2-3 | TRBV27 | CASSPGGLAGLTDTQYF
TRBJ1-5 | TRBV27 | CASSLEGTHQPQHF
TRBJ2-1 | TRBV20-1 | CSARSWREGWNEQFF
TRBJ2-2 | TRBV29-1 | CSVEDLAGSLTGELFF
TRBJ1-1 | TRBV11-2 | CASSPAWDEAFF
TRBJ2-1 | TRBV7-8 | CASSPRIDSGNEQFF
TRBJ2-1 | TRBV5-1 | CASSSFTSGRNEQFF
TRBJ1-2 | TRBV7-8 | CASSQDRPGRHGYTF
TRBJ2-1 | TRBV20-1 | CSARDLRGVYNEQFF
TRBJ1-6 | TRBV5-1 | CASSLEGTGGTNSPLHF
TRBJ1-6 | TRBV12-3/TRBV12-4 | CASSLGTSSYNSPLHF
TRBJ2-5 | TRBV24-1 | CATSEGLGGAQETQYF
TRBJ2-7 | TRBV7-9 | CASSFWDRGDEQYF
TRBJ2-3 | TRBV12-3/TRBV12-4 | CASSYPGRGLGTDTQYF
TRBJ2-1 | TRBV11-1 | CASSIAGGYNEQFF
TRBJ1-1 | TRBV7-6 | CASSIQGGQIQTEAFF
TRBJ2-3 | TRBV5-4 | CASSLDYGTLGTDTQYF
TRBJ2-3 | TRBV28 | CASSSSGGARTDTQYF
TRBJ1-1 | TRBV12-3/TRBV12-4 | CASSVGRGAFF
TRBJ1-2 | TRBV11-2 | CASSLDRRGGYTF
TRBJ2-2 | TRBV18 | CASSPRTASRTGELFF
TRBJ2-1 | TRBV9 | CASSPSRGPYNEQFF
TRBJ2-7 | TRBV11-2 | CASSPLWRSYEQYF
TRBJ1-5 | TRBV19 | CASSIGPNQPQHF
TRBJ2-7 | TRBV7-9 | CASSPLAGDYEQYF
TRBJ1-2 | TRBV20-1 | CSARTTGGNFRNYGYTF
TRBJ2-3 | TRBV20-1 | CSAPKAGTSTDTQYF
TRBJ1-5 | TRBV6-1 | CASSGGGAGPQHF
TRBJ2-7 | TRBV6-2/TRBV6-3 | CASSYSDSSYEQYF
TRBJ1-3 | TRBV11-2 | CASSLERIGNTIYF
TRBJ1-6 | TRBV28 | CASSSPVRVGILTLHF
TRBJ1-5 | TRBV5-1 | CASRETGVEDQPQHF
TRBJ2-3 | TRBV7-9 | CASLRTDTQYF